This entry is about one T cell receptor beta chain. In the original processing: Estimation of nucleated cell counts was performed using reference gene primer amplification. Repertoires were generated with immunoSEQ multiplex PCR, while TCRdb's copy carries only in-frame clones and drops some. For V, J and clone size, that table is used; D and trimming come from the DNA. The sample contains roughly 150,000 clones, 75% to 80% of which appear only once. The data originate from a study of blood T cell repertoires in COVID-19. Study background: From the United States, Italy and Spain came samples of acute and convalescent COVID-19. T cells, B-cell-depleted T cells, or PBMCs supplied cDNA or gDNA.

The receptor was derived from a woman older than 75 with acute or convalescent COVID-19. Sequencing input: peripheral blood.

The CDR3 loop is CASRTTGATEAFF. The DNA for the CDR3 is TGTGCCAGCAGAACAACAGGGGCCACTGAAGCTTTCTTT. The chain employs TRBV27 and TRBJ1-1, with TRBD1 identical over 7 bases. CDR3 length equals 13 residues. V was clipped by 6 bases and J by 4 bases; unmatched bases: 5. CDR1 is MNHEY and CDR2 is SMNVEV in the germline V gene (reference sequence).